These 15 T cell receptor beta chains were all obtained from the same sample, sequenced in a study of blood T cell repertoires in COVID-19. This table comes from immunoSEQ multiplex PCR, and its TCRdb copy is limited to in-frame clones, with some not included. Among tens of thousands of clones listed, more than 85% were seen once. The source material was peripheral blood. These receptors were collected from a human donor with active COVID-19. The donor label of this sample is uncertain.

Here the CDR3 DNA reads TGTGCCAGCAGCGGTGGGGGGGGCAAAGGAGAAAAACTGTTTTTT. Translating gives CASSGGGGKGEKLFF. The V and J genes are TRBV5-4 and TRBJ1-4; possibly TRBD1 for D (6 bases). This CDR3 spans 15 amino acids. The germline V gene encodes CDR1 SGHNT and CDR2 YYREEE (reference sequence). Trimming stripped 4 bases from V and 8 bases from J, with 18 bases between.

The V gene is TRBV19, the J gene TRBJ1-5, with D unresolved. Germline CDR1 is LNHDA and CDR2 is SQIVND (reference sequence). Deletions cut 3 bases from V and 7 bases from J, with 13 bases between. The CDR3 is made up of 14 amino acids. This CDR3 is CASSMRGTGQPQHF. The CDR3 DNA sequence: TGTGCCAGTAGTATGCGGGGAACGGGGCAGCCCCAGCATTTT.

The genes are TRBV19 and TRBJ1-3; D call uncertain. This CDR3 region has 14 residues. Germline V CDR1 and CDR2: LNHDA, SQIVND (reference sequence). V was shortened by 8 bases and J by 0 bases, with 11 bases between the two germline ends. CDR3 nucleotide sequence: TGTGCCAGTGCAAAAGGGAGCTCTGGAAACACCATATATTTT. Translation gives CASAKGSSGNTIYF. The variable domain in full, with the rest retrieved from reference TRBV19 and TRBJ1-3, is DGGITQSPKYLFRKEGQNVTLSCEQNLNHDAMYWYRQDPGQGLRLIYYSQIVNDFQKGDIAEGYSVSREKKESFPLTVTSAQKNPTAFYLCASAKGSSGNTIYFGEGSWLTVV.

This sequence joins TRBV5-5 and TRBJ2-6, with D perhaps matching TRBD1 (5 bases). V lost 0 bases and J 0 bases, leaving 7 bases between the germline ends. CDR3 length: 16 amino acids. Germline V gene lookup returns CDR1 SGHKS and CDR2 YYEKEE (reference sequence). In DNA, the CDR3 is TGTGCCAGCAGCTTGGCAGGGCTCTCTGGGGCCAACGTCCTGACTTTC. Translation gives CASSLAGLSGANVLTF.

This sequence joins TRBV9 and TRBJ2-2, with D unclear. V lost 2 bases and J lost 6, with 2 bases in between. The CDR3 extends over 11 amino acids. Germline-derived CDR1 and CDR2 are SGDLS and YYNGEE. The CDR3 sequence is CASSVSGELFF. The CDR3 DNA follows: TGTGCCAGCAGCGTCTCCGGGGAGCTGTTTTTT. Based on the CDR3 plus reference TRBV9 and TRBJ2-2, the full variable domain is DSGVTQTPKHLITATGQRVTLRCSPRSGDLSVYWYQQSLDQGLQFLIQYYNGEERAKGNILERFSAQQFPDLHSELNLSSLELGDSALYFCASSVSGELFFGEGSRLTVL.

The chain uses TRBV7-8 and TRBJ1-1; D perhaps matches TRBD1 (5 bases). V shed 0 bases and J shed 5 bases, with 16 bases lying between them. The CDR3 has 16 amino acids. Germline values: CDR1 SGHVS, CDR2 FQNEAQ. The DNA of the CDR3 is TGTGCCAGCAGCTTAGCAAGTAGGGGATTCCCAACTGAAGCTTTCTTT. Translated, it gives CASSLASRGFPTEAFF.

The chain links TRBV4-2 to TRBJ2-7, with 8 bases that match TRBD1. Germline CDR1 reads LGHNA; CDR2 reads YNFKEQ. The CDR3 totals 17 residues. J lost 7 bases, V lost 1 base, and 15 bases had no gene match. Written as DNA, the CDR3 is TGTGCCAGCAGCCAAGGACCCGGAAGGACAGGGTCCAGGGAGCAGTACTTC. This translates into CASSQGPGRTGSREQYF.

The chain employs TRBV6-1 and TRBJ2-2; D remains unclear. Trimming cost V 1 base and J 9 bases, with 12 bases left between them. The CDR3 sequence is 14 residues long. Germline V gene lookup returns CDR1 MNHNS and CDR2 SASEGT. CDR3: CASSEGRLSRELFF. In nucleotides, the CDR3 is TGTGCCAGCAGTGAAGGCCGGTTAAGCAGGGAGCTGTTTTTT.

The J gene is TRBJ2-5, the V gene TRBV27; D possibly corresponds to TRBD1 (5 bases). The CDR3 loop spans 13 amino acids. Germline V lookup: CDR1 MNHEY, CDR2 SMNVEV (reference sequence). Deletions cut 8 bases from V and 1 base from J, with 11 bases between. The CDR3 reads CASPPTAQETQYF. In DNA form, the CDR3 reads TGTGCCAGCCCCCCGACAGCCCAAGAGACCCAGTACTTC.

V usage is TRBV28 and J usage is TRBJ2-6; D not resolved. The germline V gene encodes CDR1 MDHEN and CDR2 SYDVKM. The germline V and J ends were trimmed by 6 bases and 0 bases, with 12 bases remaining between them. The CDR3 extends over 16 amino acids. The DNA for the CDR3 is TGTGCCAGCAGCAGGAATGACCTCTCTGGGGCCAACGTCCTGACTTTC. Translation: CASSRNDLSGANVLTF. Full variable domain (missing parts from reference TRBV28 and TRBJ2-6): DVKVTQSSRYLVKRTGEKVFLECVQDMDHENMFWYRQDPGLGLRLIYFSYDVKMKEKGDIPEGYSVSREKKERFSLILESASTNQTSMYLCASSRNDLSGANVLTFGAGSRLTVL.

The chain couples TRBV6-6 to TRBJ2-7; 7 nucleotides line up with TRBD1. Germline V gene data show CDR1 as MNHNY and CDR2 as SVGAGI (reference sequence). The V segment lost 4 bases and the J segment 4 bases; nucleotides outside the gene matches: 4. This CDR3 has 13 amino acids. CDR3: CASSFAQGYEQYF. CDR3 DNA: TGTGCCAGCAGTTTCGCACAGGGGTACGAGCAGTACTTC.

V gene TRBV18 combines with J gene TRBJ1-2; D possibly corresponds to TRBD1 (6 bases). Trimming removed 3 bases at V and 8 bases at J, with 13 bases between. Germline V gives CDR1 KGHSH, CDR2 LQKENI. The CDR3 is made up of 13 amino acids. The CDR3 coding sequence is TGTGCCAGCTCACCCACAGGGATGTGGGGCTACACCTTC. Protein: CASSPTGMWGYTF. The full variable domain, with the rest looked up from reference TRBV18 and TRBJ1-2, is NAGVMQNPRHLVRRRGQEARLRCSPMKGHSHVYWYRQLPEEGLKFMVYLQKENIIDESGMPKERFSAEFPKEGPSILRIQQVVRGDSAAYFCASSPTGMWGYTFGSGTRLTVV.

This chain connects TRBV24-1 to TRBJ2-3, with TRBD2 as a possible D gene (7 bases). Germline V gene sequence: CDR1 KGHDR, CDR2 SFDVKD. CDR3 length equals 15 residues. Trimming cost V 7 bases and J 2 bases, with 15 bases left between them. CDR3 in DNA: TGTGCCACCAGCTTGGGGGGGCGCGACACAGATACGCAGTATTTT. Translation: CATSLGGRDTDTQYF.

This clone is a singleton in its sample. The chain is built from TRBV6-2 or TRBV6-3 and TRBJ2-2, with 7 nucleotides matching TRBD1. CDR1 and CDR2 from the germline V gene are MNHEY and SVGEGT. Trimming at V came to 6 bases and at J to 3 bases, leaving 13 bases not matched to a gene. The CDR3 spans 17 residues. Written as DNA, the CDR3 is TGTGCCAGCAGCAGTGACGACAGGGCTTACGACACCGGGGAGCTGTTTTTT. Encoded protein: CASSSDDRAYDTGELFF.

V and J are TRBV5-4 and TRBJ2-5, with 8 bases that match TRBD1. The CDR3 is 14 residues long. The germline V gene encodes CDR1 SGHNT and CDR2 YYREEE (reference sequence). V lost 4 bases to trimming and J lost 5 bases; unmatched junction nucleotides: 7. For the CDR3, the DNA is TGTGCCAGCAGCGCAGGGGGCCCAGGGGAGACCCAGTACTTC. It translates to CASSAGGPGETQYF.